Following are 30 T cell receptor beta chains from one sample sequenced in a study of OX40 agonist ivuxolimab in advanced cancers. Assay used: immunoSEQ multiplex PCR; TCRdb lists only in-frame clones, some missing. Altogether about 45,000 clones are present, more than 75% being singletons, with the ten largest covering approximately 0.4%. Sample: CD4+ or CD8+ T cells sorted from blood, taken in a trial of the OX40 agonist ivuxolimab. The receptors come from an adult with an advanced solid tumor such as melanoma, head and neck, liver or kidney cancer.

The CDR3: CASSSSSGRLDNEQFF. The CDR3 nucleotides are TGTGCCAGCAGTTCCTCTAGCGGGAGGCTCGACAATGAGCAGTTCTTC. The gene calls are TRBV27 and TRBJ2-1, with TRBD2 matching 11 bases. The V and J ends lost 4 bases and 5 bases, in that order; junction bases with no gene match: 7. From germline, CDR1 is MNHEY and CDR2 SMNVEV (reference sequence). The CDR3 runs 16 residues.

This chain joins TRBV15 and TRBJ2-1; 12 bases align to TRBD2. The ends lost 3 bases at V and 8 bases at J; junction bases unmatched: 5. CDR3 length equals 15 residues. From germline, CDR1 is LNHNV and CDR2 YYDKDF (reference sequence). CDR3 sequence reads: CATSRLAGGWDEQFF. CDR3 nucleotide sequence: TGTGCCACCAGCAGGCTAGCGGGAGGGTGGGATGAGCAGTTCTTC.

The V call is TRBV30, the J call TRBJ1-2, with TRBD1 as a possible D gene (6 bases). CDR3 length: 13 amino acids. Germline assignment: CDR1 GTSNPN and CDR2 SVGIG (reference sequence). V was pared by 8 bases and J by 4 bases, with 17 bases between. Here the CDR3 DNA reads TGTGCCCGACAGGCAGGACCCCTCTATGGCTACACCTTC. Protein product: CARQAGPLYGYTF.

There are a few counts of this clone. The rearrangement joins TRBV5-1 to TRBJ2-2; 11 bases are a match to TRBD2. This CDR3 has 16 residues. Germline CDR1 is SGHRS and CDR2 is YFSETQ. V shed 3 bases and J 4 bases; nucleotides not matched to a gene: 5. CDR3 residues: CASSYFTSGSTGELFF. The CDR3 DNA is TGCGCCAGCAGCTATTTTACTAGCGGGAGCACCGGGGAGCTGTTTTTT.

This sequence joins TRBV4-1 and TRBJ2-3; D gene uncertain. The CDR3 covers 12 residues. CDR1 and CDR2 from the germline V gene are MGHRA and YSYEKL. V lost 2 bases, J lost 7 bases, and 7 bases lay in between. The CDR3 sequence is CASSQIGNTQYF. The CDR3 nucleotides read TGCGCCAGCAGCCAAATAGGGAATACGCAGTATTTT.

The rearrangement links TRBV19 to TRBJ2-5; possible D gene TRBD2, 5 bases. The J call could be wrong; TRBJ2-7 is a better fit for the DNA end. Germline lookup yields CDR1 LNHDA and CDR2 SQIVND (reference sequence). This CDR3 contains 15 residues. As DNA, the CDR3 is TGTGCCAGTACTCCCTCCGCGGGTTTCGGCTACGAGCAGTACTTC. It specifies CASTPSAGFGYEQYF.

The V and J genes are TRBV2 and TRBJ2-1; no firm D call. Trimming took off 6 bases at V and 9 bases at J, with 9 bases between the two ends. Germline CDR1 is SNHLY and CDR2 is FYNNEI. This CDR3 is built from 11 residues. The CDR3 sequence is CASSYKVEQFF. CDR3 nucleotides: TGTGCCAGCAGCTACAAAGTTGAGCAGTTCTTC.

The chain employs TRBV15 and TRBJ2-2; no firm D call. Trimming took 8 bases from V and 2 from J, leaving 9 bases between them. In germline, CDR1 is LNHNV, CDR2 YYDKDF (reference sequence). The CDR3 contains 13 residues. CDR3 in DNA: TGTGCCACCGGTCGATTAAACACCGGGGAGCTGTTTTTT. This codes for CATGRLNTGELFF. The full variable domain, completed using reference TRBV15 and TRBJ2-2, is DAMVIQNPRYQVTQFGKPVTLSCSQTLNHNVMYWYQQKSSQAPKLLFHYYDKDFNNEADTPDNFQSRRPNTSFCFLDIRSPGLGDTAMYLCATGRLNTGELFFGEGSRLTVL.

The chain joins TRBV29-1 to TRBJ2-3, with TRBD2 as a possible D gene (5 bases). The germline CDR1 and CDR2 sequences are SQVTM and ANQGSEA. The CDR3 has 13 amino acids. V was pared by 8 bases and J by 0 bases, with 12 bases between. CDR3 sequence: CSITDFSTDTQYF. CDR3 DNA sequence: TGCAGCATCACGGACTTTAGCACAGATACGCAGTATTTT.

CDR3 nucleotides: TGTGCCAGCAGCTTGTTCGGTAGGGCTGAAGAGCAGTACTTC. It encodes CASSLFGRAEEQYF. The rearrangement uses TRBV5-4 and TRBJ2-7; D not certain. The CDR3 sequence is 14 residues long. The V and J ends lost 1 base and 7 bases respectively, with 15 bases between them. Germline V gene data show CDR1 as SGHNT and CDR2 as YYREEE (reference sequence).

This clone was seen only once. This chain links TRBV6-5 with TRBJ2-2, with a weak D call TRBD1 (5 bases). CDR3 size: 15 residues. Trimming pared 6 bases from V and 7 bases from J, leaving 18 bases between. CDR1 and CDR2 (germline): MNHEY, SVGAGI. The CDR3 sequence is CASRGSWGAGGELFF. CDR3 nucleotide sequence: TGTGCCAGCAGGGGATCTTGGGGCGCCGGCGGGGAGCTGTTTTTT.

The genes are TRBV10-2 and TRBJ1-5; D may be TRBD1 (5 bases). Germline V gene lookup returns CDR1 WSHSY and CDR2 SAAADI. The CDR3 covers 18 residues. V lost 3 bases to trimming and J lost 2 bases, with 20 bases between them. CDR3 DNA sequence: TGCGCCAGCAGTGACCTCAAGGGGACTCCGGTGGGCAATCAGCCCCAGCATTTT. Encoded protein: CASSDLKGTPVGNQPQHF.

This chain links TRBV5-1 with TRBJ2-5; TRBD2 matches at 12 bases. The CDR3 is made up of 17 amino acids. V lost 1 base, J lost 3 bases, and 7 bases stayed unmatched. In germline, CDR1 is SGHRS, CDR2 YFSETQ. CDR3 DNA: TGCGCCAGCAGCTTGCCTAGCGGGGGGGTGAGAGAAGAGACCCAGTACTTC. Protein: CASSLPSGGVREETQYF.

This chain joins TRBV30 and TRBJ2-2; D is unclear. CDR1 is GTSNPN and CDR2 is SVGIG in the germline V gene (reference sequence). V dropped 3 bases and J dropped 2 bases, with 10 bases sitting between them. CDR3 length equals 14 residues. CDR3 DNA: TGTGCCTGGAGAAAGGGCTATAACACCGGGGAGCTGTTTTTT. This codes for CAWRKGYNTGELFF.

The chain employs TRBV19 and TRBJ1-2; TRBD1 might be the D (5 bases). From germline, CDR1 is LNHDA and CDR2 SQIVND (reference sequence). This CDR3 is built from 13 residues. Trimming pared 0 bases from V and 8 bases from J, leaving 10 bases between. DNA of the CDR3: TGTGCCAGTAGTATAGAGCAGGGCGGCGGCTACACCTTC. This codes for CASSIEQGGGYTF.

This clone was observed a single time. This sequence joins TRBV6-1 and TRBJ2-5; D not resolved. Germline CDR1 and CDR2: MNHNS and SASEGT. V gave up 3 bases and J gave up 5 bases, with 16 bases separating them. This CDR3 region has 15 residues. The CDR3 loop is CASSDPGRARETQYF. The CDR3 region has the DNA TGTGCCAGCAGTGATCCCGGAAGGGCGAGGGAGACCCAGTACTTC.

CDR3: CAISEGLAGVPPYEQYF. The CDR3 nucleotides read TGTGCCATCAGTGAGGGACTAGCGGGAGTTCCCCCCTACGAGCAGTACTTC. The gene calls are TRBV10-3 and TRBJ2-7, with 13 bases identical to TRBD2. This CDR3 spans 17 amino acids. V was clipped by 2 bases and J by 2 bases; unmatched bases: 6. Germline-derived CDR1 and CDR2 are ENHRY and SYGVKD.

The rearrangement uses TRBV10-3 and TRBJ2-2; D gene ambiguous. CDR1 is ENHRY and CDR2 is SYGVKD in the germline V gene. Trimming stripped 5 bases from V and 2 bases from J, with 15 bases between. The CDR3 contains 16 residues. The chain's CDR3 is CAISPPAAVNTGELFF. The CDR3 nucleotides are TGTGCCATCAGTCCCCCCGCAGCCGTTAACACCGGGGAGCTGTTTTTT.

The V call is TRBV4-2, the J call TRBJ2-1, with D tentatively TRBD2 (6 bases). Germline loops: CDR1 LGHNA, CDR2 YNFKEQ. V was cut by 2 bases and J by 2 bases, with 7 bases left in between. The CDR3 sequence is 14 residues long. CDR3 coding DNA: TGTGCCAGCAGCCAACCGGGAGCCTACAATGAGCAGTTCTTC. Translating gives CASSQPGAYNEQFF.

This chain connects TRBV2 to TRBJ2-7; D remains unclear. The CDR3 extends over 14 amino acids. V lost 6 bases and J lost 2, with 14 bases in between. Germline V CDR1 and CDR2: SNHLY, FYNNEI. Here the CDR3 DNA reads TGTGCCAGCAGCCTTGCATCCCCCACCTACGAGCAGTACTTC. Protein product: CASSLASPTYEQYF.

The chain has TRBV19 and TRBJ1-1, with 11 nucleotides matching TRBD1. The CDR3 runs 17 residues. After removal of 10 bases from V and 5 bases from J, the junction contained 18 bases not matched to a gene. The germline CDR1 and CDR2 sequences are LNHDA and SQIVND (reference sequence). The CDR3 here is CATQRAGTGGFFTEAFF. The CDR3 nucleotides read TGTGCCACTCAAAGAGCCGGGACAGGGGGATTCTTTACTGAAGCTTTCTTT.

The CDR3 here is CASSPRTFNYGYTF. The CDR3 coding sequence is TGTGCCAGCAGCCCCCGGACATTCAACTATGGCTACACCTTC. The chain uses TRBV7-2 and TRBJ1-2; D may be TRBD1 (5 bases). V was cut by 5 bases and J by 2 bases, with 12 bases left in between. Germline loops: CDR1 SGHTA, CDR2 FQGNSA. The CDR3 has 14 residues.

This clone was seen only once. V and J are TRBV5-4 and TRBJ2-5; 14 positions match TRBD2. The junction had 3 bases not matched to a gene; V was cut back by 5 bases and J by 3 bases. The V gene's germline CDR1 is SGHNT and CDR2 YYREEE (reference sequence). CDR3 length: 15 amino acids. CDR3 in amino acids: CASSPGLAGEETQYF. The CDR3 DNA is TGTGCCAGCAGTCCGGGACTAGCGGGAGAAGAGACCCAGTACTTC.

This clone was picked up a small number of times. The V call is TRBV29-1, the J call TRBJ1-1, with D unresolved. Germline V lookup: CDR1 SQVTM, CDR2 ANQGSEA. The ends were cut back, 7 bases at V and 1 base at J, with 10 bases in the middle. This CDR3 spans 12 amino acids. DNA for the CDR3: TGCAGCGGGGAAAATTCGAACACTGAAGCTTTCTTT. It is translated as CSGENSNTEAFF.

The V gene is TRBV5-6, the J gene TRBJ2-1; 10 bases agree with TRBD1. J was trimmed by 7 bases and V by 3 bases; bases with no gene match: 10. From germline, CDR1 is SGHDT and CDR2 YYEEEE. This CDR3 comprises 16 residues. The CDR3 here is CASSSERGTGVNEQFF. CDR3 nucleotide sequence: TGTGCCAGCAGCTCGGAGCGTGGGACAGGGGTAAATGAGCAGTTCTTC.

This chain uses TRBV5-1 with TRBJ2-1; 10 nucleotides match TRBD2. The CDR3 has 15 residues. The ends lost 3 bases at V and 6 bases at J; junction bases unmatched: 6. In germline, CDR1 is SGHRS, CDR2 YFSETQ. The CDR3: CASSSGASGGNEQFF. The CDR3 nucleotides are TGCGCCAGCAGCTCGGGGGCTAGCGGGGGCAATGAGCAGTTCTTC. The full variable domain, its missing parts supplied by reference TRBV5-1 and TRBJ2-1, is KAGVTQTPRYLIKTRGQQVTLSCSPISGHRSVSWYQQTPGQGLQFLFEYFSETQRNKGNFPGRFSGRQFSNSRSEMNVSTLELGDSALYLCASSSGASGGNEQFFGPGTRLTVL.

CDR3 sequence reads: CASSEAFDTEAFF. Here the CDR3 DNA reads TGTGCCAGCAGTGAAGCCTTTGACACTGAAGCTTTCTTT. V gene TRBV6-1 combines with J gene TRBJ1-1; no definite D call. The ends were cut back, 0 bases at V and 3 bases at J, with 5 bases in the middle. Germline CDR1 is MNHNS and CDR2 is SASEGT. This CDR3 is built from 13 residues.

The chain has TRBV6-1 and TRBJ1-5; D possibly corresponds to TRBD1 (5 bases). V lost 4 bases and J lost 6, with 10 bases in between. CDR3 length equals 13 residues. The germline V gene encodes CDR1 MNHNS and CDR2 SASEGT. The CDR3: CASSANGGQPQHF. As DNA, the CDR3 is TGTGCCAGCAGTGCCAATGGGGGTCAGCCCCAGCATTTT.

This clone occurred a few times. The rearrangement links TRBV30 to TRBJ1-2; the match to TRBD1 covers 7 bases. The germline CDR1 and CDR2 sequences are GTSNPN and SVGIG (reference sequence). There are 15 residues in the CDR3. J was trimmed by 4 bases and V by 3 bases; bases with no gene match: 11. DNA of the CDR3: TGTGCCTGGAGGAACCCTCTCCGGGACAGCTATGGCTACACCTTC. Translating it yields CAWRNPLRDSYGYTF.

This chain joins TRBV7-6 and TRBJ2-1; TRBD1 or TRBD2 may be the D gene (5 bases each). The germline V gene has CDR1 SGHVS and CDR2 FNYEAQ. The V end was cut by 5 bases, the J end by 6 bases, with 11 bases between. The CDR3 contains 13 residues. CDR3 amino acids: CASSRDPFNEQFF. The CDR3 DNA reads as TGTGCCAGCAGCAGGGACCCGTTCAATGAGCAGTTCTTC.